Here is one T cell receptor (beta chain) with its context. Its antigen remains undetermined. No clone much larger than this one lies a single base away; base qualities are absent. The source of the sample is a study of blood T cell repertoires in COVID-19 (dated by TCRdb to about 2020). Regarding the study in general: Collaborator samples came from the United States, Italy and Spain and covered acute and convalescent phases of COVID-19. The material from the prospective study consisted of cDNA or gDNA derived from T cells, B-cell-depleted T cells, or PBMCs. Sample metadata almost always included a de-identified subject ID, COVID-19 status, age in years and sex. The samples were drawn from the first 160 participants of the ongoing ImmuneRACE study and from 1,254 subjects provided by 6 global collaborators. The repertoires were released in a freely available public database intended as a resource for research on the immune response to SARS-CoV-2. HLA class I and class II types, where available, came from metadata supplied by the sample provider rather than from assay-based typing. Deeply sampled blood TCRbeta repertoires from subjects exposed to, actively infected with, or recovered from COVID-19 were included in the dataset.

In the germline V gene, CDR1 corresponds to SGHRS and CDR2 to YFSETQ. From its cysteine to its phenylalanine, the CDR3 spans 14 amino acids. The retained sequence is limited to the CDR3, 42 bases, with the frame set at the first base. At the junction V is shortened by 4 bases and J by 8 bases; bases outside the gene matches: 8. Points the paper makes about the study in general: Clinical and demographic metadata were provided uncurated, with the amount varying by source and participant.

The immunoSEQ Assay, a bias-controlled multiplex PCR, was used to amplify TCRbeta CDR3 regions from genomic DNA. The authors processed their data as follows. Within the assay, amplification of reference gene primers was used to estimate how many nucleated cells each sample contained. To quantify the absolute abundance of each unique TCRbeta CDR3 rearrangement, sequence reads were collapsed and filtered. For each sample, productive Simpson clonality was calculated by taking the square root of Simpson's diversity index across productive rearrangements. Entries here come from immuneACCESS through TCRdb and include only in-frame sequences with V and J called. Some clones fail to appear in such tables; in the studies checked, an unresolved V gene covers under half of the shortfall, and the cause of the remainder is unknown. The V and J calls and clone size are taken from that table; D and trimming were inferred from the DNA. This sample has over 70,000 clones in its table, and 82% of those were observed once. Of the sample, roughly 10% is held by the ten largest clones.

The collaborating institutions used their own protocols to collect whole blood in K2EDTA tubes. For TCRbeta analysis, collaborators shipped samples as frozen whole blood, isolated PBMCs, or DNA extracted from either of those sample types. This TCR was recovered from a man aged 55 to 70 with acute or convalescent COVID-19. The specimen sequenced was peripheral blood. The rearranged segments are TRBV5-1 and TRBJ1-4, and 7 junction bases match TRBD1. For the CDR3, the sequence is CASSTGQRGEKLFF. The nucleotide sequence is TGCGCCAGCAGCACGGGACAGCGGGGGGAAAAACTGTTTTTT.